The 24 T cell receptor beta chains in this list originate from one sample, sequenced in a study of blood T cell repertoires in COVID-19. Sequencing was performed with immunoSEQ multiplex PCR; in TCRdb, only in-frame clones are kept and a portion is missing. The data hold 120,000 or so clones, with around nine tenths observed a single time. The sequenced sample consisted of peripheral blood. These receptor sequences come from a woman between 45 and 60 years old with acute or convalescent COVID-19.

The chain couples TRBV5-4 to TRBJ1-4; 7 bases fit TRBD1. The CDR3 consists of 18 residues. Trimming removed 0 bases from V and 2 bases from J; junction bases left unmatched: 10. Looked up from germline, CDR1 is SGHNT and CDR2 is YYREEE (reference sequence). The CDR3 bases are TGTGCCAGCAGCTTGGAACCAGGGGGTTCTGGGACTAATGAAAAACTGTTTTTT. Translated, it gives CASSLEPGGSGTNEKLFF.

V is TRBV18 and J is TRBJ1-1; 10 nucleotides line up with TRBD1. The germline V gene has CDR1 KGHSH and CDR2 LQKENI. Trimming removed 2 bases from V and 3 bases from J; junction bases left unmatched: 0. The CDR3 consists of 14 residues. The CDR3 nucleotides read TGTGCCAGCTCACCAGGGACAGGGGACACTGAAGCTTTCTTT. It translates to CASSPGTGDTEAFF.

For the CDR3, the DNA is TGTGCCAGCAGCTGGACAGGGGAGACCTCCTACAATGAGCAGTTCTTC. It codes for CASSWTGETSYNEQFF. This chain joins TRBV7-2 and TRBJ2-1; 9 nucleotides line up with TRBD1. CDR3 length: 16 amino acids. V gave up 4 bases and J gave up 0 bases; unmatched junction bases: 4. Germline V gene sequence: CDR1 SGHTA, CDR2 FQGNSA.

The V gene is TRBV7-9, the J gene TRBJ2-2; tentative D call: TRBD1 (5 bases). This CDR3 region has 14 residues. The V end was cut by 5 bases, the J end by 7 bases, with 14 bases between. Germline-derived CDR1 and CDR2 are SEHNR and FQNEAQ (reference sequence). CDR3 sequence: CASSLQGSGGELFF. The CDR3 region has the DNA TGTGCCAGCAGCCTCCAGGGAAGTGGCGGGGAGCTGTTTTTT.

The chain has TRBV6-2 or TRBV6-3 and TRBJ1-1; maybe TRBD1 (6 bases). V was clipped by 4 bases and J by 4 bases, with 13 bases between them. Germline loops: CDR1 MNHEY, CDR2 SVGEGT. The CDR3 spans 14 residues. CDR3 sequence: CASSLQGLATEAFF. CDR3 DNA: TGTGCCAGCAGTTTGCAGGGGTTGGCCACTGAAGCTTTCTTT.

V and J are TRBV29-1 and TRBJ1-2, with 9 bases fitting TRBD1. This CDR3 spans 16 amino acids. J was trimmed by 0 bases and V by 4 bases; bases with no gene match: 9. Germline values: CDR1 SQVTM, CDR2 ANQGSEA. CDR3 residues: CSVGVDRGGTNYGYTF. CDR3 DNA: TGCAGCGTTGGCGTAGACAGGGGGGGGACTAACTATGGCTACACCTTC.

The CDR3 loop reads CSAGSSGNTIYF. DNA of the CDR3: TGCAGCGCCGGGAGCTCTGGAAACACCATATATTTT. This rearrangement joins TRBV29-1 to TRBJ1-3; D is undetermined. The V gene's germline CDR1 is SQVTM and CDR2 ANQGSEA. The CDR3 is made up of 12 amino acids. Trimming pared 7 bases from V and 0 bases from J, leaving 7 bases between.

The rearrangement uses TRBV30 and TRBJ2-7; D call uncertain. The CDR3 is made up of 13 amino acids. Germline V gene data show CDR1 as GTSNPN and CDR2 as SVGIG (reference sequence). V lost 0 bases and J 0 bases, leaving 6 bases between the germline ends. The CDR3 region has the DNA TGTGCCTGGAGTGTCAGAAGCTCCTACGAGCAGTACTTC. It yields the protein CAWSVRSSYEQYF.

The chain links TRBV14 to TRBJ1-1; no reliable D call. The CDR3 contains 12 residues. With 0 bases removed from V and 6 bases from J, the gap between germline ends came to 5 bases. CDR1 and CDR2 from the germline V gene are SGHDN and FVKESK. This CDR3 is CASSQDVAEAFF. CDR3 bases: TGTGCCAGCAGCCAAGATGTAGCTGAAGCTTTCTTT.

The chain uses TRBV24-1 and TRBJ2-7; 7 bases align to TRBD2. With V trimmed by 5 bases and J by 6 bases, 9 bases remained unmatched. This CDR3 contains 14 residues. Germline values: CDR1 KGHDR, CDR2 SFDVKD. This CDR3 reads CATSGSGGTGEQYF. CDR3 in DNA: TGTGCCACCAGTGGGTCCGGGGGGACCGGCGAGCAGTACTTC.

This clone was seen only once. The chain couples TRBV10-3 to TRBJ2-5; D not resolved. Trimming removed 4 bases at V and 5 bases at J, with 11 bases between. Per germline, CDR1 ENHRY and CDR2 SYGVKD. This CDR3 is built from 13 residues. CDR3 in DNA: TGTGCCATCAGTGTTAGGTTGGAGGAGACCCAGTACTTC. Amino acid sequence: CAISVRLEETQYF.

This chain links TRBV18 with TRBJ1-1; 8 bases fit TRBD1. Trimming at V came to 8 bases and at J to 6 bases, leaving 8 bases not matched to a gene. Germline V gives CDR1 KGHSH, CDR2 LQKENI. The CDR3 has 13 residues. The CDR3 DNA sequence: TGTGCCAGCGCGACAGGGGCGACCTCTGAAGCTTTCTTT. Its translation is CASATGATSEAFF.

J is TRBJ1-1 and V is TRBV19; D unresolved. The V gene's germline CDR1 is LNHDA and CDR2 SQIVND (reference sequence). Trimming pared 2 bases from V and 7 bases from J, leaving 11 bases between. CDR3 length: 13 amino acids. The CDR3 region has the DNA TGTGCCAGTAGTATACGGTGGTACGGTGAAGCTTTCTTT. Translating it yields CASSIRWYGEAFF. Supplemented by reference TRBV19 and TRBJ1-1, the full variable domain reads DGGITQSPKYLFRKEGQNVTLSCEQNLNHDAMYWYRQDPGQGLRLIYYSQIVNDFQKGDIAEGYSVSREKKESFPLTVTSAQKNPTAFYLCASSIRWYGEAFFGQGTRLTVV.

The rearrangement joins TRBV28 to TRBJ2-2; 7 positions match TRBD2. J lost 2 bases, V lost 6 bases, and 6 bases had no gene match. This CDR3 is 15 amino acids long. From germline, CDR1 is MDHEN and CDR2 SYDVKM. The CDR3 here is CASRSSGPNTGELFF. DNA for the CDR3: TGTGCCAGCAGAAGTAGCGGGCCCAACACCGGGGAGCTGTTTTTT.

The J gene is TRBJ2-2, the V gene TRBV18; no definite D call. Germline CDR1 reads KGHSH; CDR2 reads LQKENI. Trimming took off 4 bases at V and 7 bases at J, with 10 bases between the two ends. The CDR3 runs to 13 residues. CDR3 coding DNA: TGTGCCAGCTCACTTGCGCTCGACGGGGAGCTGTTTTTT. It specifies CASSLALDGELFF.

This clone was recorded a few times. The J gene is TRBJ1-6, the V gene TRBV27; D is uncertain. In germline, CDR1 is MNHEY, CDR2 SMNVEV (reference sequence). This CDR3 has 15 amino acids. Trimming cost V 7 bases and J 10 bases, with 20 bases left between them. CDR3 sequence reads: CASTLEPPRPSPLHF. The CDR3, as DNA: TGTGCCAGCACCCTGGAACCTCCGCGGCCCTCACCCCTCCACTTT.

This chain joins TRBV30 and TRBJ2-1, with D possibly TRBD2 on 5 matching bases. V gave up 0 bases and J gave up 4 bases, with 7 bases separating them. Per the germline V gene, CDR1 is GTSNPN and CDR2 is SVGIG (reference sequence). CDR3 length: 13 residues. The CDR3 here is CAWSVPGYNEQFF. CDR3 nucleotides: TGTGCCTGGAGTGTTCCGGGGTACAATGAGCAGTTCTTC.

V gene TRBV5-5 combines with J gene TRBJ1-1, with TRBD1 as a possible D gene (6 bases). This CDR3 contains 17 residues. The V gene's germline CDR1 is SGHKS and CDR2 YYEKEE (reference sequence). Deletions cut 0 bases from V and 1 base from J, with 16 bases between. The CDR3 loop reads CASSLASYRARNTEAFF. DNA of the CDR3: TGTGCCAGCAGCTTGGCCTCTTACAGGGCCAGGAACACTGAAGCTTTCTTT.

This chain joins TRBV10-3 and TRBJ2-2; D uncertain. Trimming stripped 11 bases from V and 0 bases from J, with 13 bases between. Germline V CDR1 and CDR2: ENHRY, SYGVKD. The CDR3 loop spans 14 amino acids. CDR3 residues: CASLLAANTGELFF. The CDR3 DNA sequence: TGTGCCTCCCTCCTGGCTGCGAACACCGGGGAGCTGTTTTTT.

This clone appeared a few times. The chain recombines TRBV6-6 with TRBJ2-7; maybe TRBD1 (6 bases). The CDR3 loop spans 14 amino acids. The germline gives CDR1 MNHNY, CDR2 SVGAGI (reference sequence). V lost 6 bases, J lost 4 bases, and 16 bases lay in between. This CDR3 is CASRRSDSPYEQYF. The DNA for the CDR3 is TGTGCCAGCAGGAGATCGGACAGTCCTTACGAGCAGTACTTC.

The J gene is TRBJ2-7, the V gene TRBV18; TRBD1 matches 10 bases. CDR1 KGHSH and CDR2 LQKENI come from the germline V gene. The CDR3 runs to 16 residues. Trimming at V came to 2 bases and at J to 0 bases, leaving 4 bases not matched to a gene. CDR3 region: CASSPSGQGTSYEQYF. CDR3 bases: TGTGCCAGCTCACCATCGGGACAGGGGACCTCCTACGAGCAGTACTTC.

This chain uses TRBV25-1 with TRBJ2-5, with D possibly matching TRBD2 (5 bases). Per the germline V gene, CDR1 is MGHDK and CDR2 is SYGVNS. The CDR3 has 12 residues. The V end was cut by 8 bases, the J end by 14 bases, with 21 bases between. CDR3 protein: CASSRLGWRAYF. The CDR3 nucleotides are TGTGCCAGCTCTCGTTTGGGCTGGCGGGCTTACTTC.

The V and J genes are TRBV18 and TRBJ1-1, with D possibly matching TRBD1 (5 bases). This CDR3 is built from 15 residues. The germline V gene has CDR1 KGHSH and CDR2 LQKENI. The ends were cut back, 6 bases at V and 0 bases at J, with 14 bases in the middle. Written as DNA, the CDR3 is TGTGCCAGCTCTCTAAGTCCAGGGATGAACACTGAAGCTTTCTTT. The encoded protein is CASSLSPGMNTEAFF.

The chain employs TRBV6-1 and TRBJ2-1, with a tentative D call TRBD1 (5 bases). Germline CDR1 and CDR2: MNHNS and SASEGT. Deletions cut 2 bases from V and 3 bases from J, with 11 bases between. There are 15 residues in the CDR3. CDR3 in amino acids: CASSESQGDYNEQFF. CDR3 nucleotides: TGTGCCAGCAGTGAATCCCAGGGTGACTACAATGAGCAGTTCTTC.